This T cell receptor beta chain appears in the sequencing data of a study of blood T cells in healthy people across ages. For the second PCR, which ran for roughly 6 to 11 cycles, a sample-barcoded 5' primer and a J-beta primer mix were used. In TCRdb, the 5' RACE reads were re-called with MiXCR into one record per CDR3 protein. Of 1.5 million to 1.9 million distinct CDR3 sequences in the sample, roughly two fifths are singletons; the top ten hold 4%. The CDR3 contains 16 residues. Per germline, CDR1 DFQATT and CDR2 SNEGSKA (reference sequence). Trimming pared 2 bases from V and 0 bases from J, leaving 14 bases between.

The J gene is TRBJ1-5, the V gene TRBV20-1, with D maybe TRBD1 (5 bases). This receptor was obtained from a woman aged 18-29 years in good health. Sample: blood. As DNA, the CDR3 is TGCAGTGCTAGAAGGAGGGGAGGTAATAGCAATCAGCCCCAGCATTTT. Protein product: CSARRRGGNSNQPQHF.